A selection of T cell receptor beta chains follows, all from one sample in a study of T-cell reconstitution after alpha-beta-depleted transplantation in children. TCRdb recomputed calls from the PCR reads with MiXCR, one row per CDR3 protein. Here the sample spans fewer than 750,000 distinct CDR3 sequences, roughly a quarter being singletons. Sequencing used PBMCs, obtained before TCRalphabeta/CD19-depleted stem cell transplant. Every receptor here comes from a boy in the first two years of life with Wiskott-Aldrich syndrome, due to receive a stem cell transplant. CDR3s include the opening cysteine and the closing phenylalanine or tryptophan. Fields, in order: D gene, V gene, CDR3 length, J gene, clone size, CDR3 protein, CDR3 DNA. A D gene is named only where the DNA matches it firmly. The size field is filled for only some rows; it gives once, few, many or a size class.

d_gene: TRBD2
v_gene: TRBV2
len: 16
j_gene: TRBJ2-2
abundance: few
CDR3aa: CASRDGTSGTNGELFF
CDR3nt: TGTGCCAGCAGAGACGGGACTAGCGGGACAAACGGGGAGCTGTTTTTT

d_gene: -
v_gene: TRBV12-3/TRBV12-4
len: 13
j_gene: TRBJ1-1
abundance: -
CDR3aa: CASNGVMNTEAFF
CDR3nt: TGTGCCAGTAACGGAGTTATGAACACTGAAGCTTTCTTT

d_gene: -
v_gene: TRBV28
len: 12
j_gene: TRBJ2-5
abundance: -
CDR3aa: CASSWLQETQYF
CDR3nt: TGTGCCAGCAGTTGGTTACAAGAGACCCAGTACTTC

d_gene: -
v_gene: TRBV12-3/TRBV12-4
len: 15
j_gene: TRBJ2-1
abundance: -
CDR3aa: CASSFSRFTYNEQFF
CDR3nt: TGTGCCAGCAGTTTTTCTAGATTTACGTACAATGAGCAGTTCTTC

d_gene: -
v_gene: TRBV4-1
len: 17
j_gene: TRBJ1-3
abundance: -
CDR3aa: CASSHLGRQTSGNTIYF
CDR3nt: TGCGCCAGCAGCCACCTAGGCAGGCAAACCTCTGGAAACACCATATATTTT

d_gene: -
v_gene: TRBV12-3/TRBV12-4
len: 14
j_gene: TRBJ2-5
abundance: few
CDR3aa: CASSFAGLQETQYF
CDR3nt: TGTGCCAGCAGTTTCGCGGGACTCCAAGAGACCCAGTACTTC

d_gene: TRBD1
v_gene: TRBV4-2
len: 16
j_gene: TRBJ2-1
abundance: few
CDR3aa: CASSQGPGQGYNEQFF
CDR3nt: TGTGCCAGCAGCCAAGGTCCGGGACAGGGTTACAATGAGCAGTTCTTC

d_gene: TRBD1
v_gene: TRBV20-1
len: 13
j_gene: TRBJ1-4
abundance: few
CDR3aa: CSAKGDRHEKLFF
CDR3nt: TGCAGTGCTAAAGGGGACAGACATGAAAAACTGTTTTTT

d_gene: -
v_gene: TRBV9
len: 15
j_gene: TRBJ1-2
abundance: -
CDR3aa: CASSARSNQPHGYTF
CDR3nt: TGTGCCAGCAGCGCGCGTTCCAACCAGCCCCATGGCTACACCTTC

d_gene: TRBD2
v_gene: TRBV7-2
len: 15
j_gene: TRBJ2-7
abundance: few
CDR3aa: CASSLQAGGRYEQYF
CDR3nt: TGTGCCAGCAGCTTACAGGCGGGAGGACGCTACGAGCAGTACTTC

d_gene: TRBD2
v_gene: TRBV4-1
len: 15
j_gene: TRBJ2-7
abundance: -
CDR3aa: CASSPQLAGGYEQYF
CDR3nt: TGCGCCAGCAGCCCGCAACTAGCGGGAGGTTACGAGCAGTACTTC

d_gene: -
v_gene: TRBV20-1
len: 11
j_gene: TRBJ2-2
abundance: few
CDR3aa: CSASRTGELFF
CDR3nt: TGCAGTGCTTCCCGGACCGGGGAGCTGTTTTTT

d_gene: TRBD1
v_gene: TRBV28
len: 15
j_gene: TRBJ1-1
abundance: -
CDR3aa: CASSPYRTGRTEAFF
CDR3nt: TGTGCCAGCAGTCCCTATCGGACAGGGAGAACTGAAGCTTTCTTT

d_gene: -
v_gene: TRBV25-1
len: 15
j_gene: TRBJ1-1
abundance: -
CDR3aa: CASSDPGVGNTEAFF
CDR3nt: TGTGCCAGCAGTGATCCGGGGGTAGGGAACACTGAAGCTTTCTTT

d_gene: -
v_gene: TRBV4-2
len: 14
j_gene: TRBJ1-1
abundance: -
CDR3aa: CASQTTEMNTEAFF
CDR3nt: TGTGCCAGCCAAACGACAGAGATGAACACTGAAGCTTTCTTT

d_gene: TRBD1
v_gene: TRBV29-1
len: 14
j_gene: TRBJ1-1
abundance: -
CDR3aa: CSVAGGAWNTEAFF
CDR3nt: TGCAGCGTGGCAGGGGGCGCATGGAACACTGAAGCTTTCTTT